The next 7 T cell receptor beta chains were all read from a single sample in a study of shared clonotypes between healthy human individuals. Sequencing was performed with immunoSEQ multiplex PCR; in TCRdb, only in-frame clones are kept and a portion is missing. The sample has over 2 million clones, roughly 94% seen once. The sequenced material came from naive CD4+ T cells sorted from blood. Subset denoted: CD45RA+ positively selected. The receptors shown here come from a man younger than 35 in good health.

The chain links TRBV7-8 to TRBJ1-5; D is perhaps TRBD1 (5 bases). The CDR3 consists of 14 residues. V was trimmed by 5 bases and J by 3 bases, leaving 11 bases between them. CDR1 and CDR2 (germline): SGHVS, FQNEAQ. The CDR3 nucleotides read TGTGCCAGCAGCGCGCAGGGTCCCAATCAGCCCCAGCATTTT. Protein sequence: CASSAQGPNQPQHF.

The gene calls are TRBV30 and TRBJ2-3, with D perhaps TRBD2 (6 bases). This CDR3 is 15 amino acids long. From germline, CDR1 is GTSNPN and CDR2 SVGIG (reference sequence). The V gene lost 8 bases and the J gene lost 4 bases, with 22 bases spanning the gap. The CDR3 DNA sequence: TGTGCCGGTGGGGGATTTTGGGGAGGACCAGATACGCAGTATTTT. Protein: CAGGGFWGGPDTQYF. The full variable domain, completed using reference TRBV30 and TRBJ2-3, is SQTIHQWPATLVQPVGSPLSLECTVEGTSNPNLYWYRQAAGRGLQLLFYSVGIGQISSEVPQNLSASRPQDRQFILSSKKLLLSDSGFYLCAGGGFWGGPDTQYFGPGTRLTVL.

V is TRBV30 and J is TRBJ1-2, with D possibly matching TRBD1 (6 bases). The CDR3 runs to 14 residues. Germline assignment: CDR1 GTSNPN and CDR2 SVGIG (reference sequence). Trimming left V 0 bases short and J 0 bases short, with 8 bases between. The CDR3 sequence is CAWSVQGPNYGYTF. CDR3 coding DNA: TGTGCCTGGAGTGTACAGGGCCCTAACTATGGCTACACCTTC.

The chain combines TRBV28 with TRBJ1-2, with D hard to call. Germline values: CDR1 MDHEN, CDR2 SYDVKM. The length of the CDR3 is 13 residues. V gave up 6 bases and J gave up 5 bases, with 13 bases separating them. CDR3 protein: CASSPTMTYGYTF. CDR3 coding DNA: TGTGCCAGCAGCCCTACAATGACTTATGGCTACACCTTC.

On this clone itself: Other DNA sequences in this sample translate to the same CDR3. The chain carries TRBV7-9 and TRBJ1-1, with D possibly being TRBD1 (5 bases). Germline V gene sequence: CDR1 SEHNR, CDR2 FQNEAQ (reference sequence). The CDR3 contains 13 residues. V lost 5 bases, J lost 2 bases, and 9 bases lay in between. CDR3 in amino acids: CASSPQGNTEAFF. The DNA for the CDR3 is TGTGCCAGCAGCCCTCAGGGCAACACTGAAGCTTTCTTT.

The gene calls are TRBV28 and TRBJ2-5, with 8 bases matching TRBD2. The junction had 5 bases not matched to a gene; V was cut back by 3 bases and J by 2 bases. The CDR3 spans 15 residues. The germline CDR1 and CDR2 sequences are MDHEN and SYDVKM. DNA for the CDR3: TGTGCCAGCAGTTTCCCCAGCGGGGGACAAGAGACCCAGTACTTC. It codes for CASSFPSGGQETQYF.

The chain links TRBV7-2 to TRBJ2-5, with D perhaps TRBD1 (6 bases). CDR1 and CDR2 (germline): SGHTA, FQGNSA. The CDR3 covers 13 residues. V was pared by 5 bases and J by 3 bases, with 10 bases between. CDR3 loop: CASSAYREETQYF. In nucleotides, the CDR3 is TGTGCCAGCAGCGCTTACAGGGAAGAGACCCAGTACTTC.